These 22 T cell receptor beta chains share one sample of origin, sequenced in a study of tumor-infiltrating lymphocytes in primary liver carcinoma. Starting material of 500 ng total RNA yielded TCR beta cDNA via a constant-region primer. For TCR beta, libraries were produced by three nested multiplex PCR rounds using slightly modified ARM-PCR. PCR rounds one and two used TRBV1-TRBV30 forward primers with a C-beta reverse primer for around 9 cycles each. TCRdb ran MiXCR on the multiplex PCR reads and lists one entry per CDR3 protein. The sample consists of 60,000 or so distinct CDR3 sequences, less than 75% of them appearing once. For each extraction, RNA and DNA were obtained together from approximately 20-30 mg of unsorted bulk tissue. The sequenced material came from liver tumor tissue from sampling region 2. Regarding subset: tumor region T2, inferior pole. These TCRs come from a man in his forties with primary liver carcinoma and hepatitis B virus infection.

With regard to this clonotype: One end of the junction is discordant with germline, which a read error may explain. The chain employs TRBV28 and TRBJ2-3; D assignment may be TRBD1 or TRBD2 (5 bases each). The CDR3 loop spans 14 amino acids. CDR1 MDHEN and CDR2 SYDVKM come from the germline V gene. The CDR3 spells CVSSRGRSTDTQYF. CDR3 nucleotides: TGTGTCAGCAGTCGGGGACGGTCCACAGATACGCAGTATTTT.

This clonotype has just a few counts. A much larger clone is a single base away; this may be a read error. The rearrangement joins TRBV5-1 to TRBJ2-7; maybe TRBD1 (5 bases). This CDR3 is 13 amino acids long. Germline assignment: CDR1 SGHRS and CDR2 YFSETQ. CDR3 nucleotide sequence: TGCGCCAGCAGCTCCGACAGCACCTACAAGCAGTACTTC. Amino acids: CASSSDSTYKQYF.

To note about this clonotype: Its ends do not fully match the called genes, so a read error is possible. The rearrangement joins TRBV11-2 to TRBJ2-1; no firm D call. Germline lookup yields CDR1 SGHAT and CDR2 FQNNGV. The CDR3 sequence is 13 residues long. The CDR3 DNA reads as TGTGCTAGGAGCCCATCCTATGACAATGAGCGGTTCTTC. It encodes CARSPSYDNERFF.

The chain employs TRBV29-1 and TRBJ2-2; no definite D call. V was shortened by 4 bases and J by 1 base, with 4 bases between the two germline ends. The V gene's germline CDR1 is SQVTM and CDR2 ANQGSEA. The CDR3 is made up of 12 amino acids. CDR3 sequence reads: CSVVGNTGELFF. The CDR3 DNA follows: TGCAGCGTTGTGGGGAACACCGGGGAGCTGTTTTTT.

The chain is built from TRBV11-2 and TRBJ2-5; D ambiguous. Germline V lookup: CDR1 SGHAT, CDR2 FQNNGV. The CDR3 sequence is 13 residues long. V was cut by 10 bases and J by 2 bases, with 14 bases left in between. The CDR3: CAKSKGAQETQYF. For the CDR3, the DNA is TGTGCCAAAAGTAAGGGCGCTCAAGAGACCCAGTACTTC.

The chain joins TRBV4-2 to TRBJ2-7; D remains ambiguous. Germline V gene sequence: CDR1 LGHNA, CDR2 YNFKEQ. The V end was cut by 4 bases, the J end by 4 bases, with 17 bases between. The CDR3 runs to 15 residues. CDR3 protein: CASSRARRGSYEQYF. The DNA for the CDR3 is TGTGCCAGCAGCCGAGCAAGGCGCGGATCTTACGAGCAGTACTTC.

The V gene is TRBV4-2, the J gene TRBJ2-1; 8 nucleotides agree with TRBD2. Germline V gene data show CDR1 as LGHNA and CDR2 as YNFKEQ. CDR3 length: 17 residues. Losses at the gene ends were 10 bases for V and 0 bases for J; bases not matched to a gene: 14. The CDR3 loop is CATNQEAAGASYNEQFF. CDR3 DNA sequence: TGTGCCACCAACCAAGAGGCAGCGGGGGCCTCCTACAATGAGCAGTTCTTC.

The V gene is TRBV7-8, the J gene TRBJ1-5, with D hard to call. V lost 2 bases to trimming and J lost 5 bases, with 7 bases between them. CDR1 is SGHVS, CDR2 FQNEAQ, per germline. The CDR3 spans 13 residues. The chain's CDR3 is CASSLNRDQPQHF. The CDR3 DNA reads TGTGCCAGCAGCTTAAATCGGGATCAGCCCCAGCATTTT.

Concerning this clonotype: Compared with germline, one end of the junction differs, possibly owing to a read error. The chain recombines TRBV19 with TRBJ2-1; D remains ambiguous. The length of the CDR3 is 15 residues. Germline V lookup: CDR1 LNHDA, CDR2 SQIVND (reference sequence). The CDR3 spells CATSMGGVSYNEQFF. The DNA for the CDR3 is TGTGCCACTAGTATGGGTGGGGTTTCCTATAATGAGCAGTTCTTC.

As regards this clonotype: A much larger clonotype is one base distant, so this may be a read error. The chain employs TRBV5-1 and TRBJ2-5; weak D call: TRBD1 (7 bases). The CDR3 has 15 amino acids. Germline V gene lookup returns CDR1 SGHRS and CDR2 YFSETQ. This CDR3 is CASSSVTGTQEAQYF. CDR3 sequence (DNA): TGCGCCAGCAGCTCGGTGACAGGGACTCAAGAGGCCCAGTACTTC. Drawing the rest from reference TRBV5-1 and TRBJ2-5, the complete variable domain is KAGVTQTPRYLIKTRGQQVTLSCSPISGHRSVSWYQQTPGQGLQFLFEYFSETQRNKGNFPGRFSGRQFSNSRSEMNVSTLELGDSALYLCASSSVTGTQEAQYFGPGTRLLVL.

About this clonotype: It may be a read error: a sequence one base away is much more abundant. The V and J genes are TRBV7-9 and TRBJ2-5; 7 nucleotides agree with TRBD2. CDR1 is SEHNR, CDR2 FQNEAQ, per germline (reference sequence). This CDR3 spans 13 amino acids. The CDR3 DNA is TGTGCCTGCAGCAAGGGACTACAAGAGACCCAGTACTTC. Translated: CACSKGLQETQYF.

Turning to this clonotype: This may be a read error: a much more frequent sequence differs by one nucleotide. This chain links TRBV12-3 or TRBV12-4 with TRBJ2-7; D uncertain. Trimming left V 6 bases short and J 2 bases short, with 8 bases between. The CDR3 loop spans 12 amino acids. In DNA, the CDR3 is TGTGCCAGCAGCCTAAACCCCTACGAGCAGTACTTC. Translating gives CASSLNPYEQYF.

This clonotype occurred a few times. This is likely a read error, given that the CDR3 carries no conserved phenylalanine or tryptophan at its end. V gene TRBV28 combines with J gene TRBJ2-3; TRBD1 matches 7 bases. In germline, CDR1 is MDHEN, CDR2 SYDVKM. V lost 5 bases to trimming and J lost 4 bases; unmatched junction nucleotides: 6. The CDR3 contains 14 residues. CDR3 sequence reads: CASSQGQESDTQYL. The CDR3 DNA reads TGTGCCAGCAGTCAAGGACAGGAGTCAGATACGCAGTATTTG.

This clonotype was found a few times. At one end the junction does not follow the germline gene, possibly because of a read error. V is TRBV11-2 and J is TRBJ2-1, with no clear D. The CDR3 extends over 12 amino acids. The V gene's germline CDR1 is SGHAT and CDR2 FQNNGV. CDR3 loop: CVSNSTGIAQFF. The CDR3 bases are TGTGTCAGCAACTCGACCGGAATTGCGCAGTTCTTC.

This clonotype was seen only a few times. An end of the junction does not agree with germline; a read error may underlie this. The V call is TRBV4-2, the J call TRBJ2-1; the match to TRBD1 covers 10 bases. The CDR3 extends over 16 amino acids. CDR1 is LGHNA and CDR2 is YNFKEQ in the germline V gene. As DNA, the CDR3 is TGTGCCAACAGCCACGCCGGGGGACAGGGGAACAATAAGCAGTTCTTC. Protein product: CANSHAGGQGNNKQFF.

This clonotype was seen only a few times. The CDR3 DNA follows: TGTGCCAGCAGCCAAGCCCTAATGGGAGCCGCCGAGCAGTACTTC. It codes for CASSQALMGAAEQYF. The rearrangement links TRBV14 to TRBJ2-7; D might be TRBD2 (5 bases). V gave up 1 base and J gave up 6 bases, with 16 bases separating them. CDR3 size: 15 residues. Germline V gene data show CDR1 as SGHDN and CDR2 as FVKESK.

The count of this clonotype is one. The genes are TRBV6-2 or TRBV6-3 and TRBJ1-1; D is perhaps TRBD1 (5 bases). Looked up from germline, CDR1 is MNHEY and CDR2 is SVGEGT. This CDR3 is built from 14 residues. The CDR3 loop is CVGSQGTGNTEAFF. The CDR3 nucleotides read TGTGTCGGCAGCCAAGGGACGGGTAACACTGAAGCTTTCTTT.

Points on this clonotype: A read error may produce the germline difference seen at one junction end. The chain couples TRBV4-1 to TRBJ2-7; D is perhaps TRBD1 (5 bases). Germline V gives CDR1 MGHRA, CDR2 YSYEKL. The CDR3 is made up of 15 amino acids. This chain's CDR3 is CASSQGQGGTYDQYF. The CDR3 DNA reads TGCGCCAGCAGTCAAGGTCAGGGCGGAACCTACGATCAGTACTTC.

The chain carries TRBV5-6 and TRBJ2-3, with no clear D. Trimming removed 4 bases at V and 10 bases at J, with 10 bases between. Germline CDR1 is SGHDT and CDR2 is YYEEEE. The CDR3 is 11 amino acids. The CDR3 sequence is CASSRLGAQYF. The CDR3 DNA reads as TGTGCCAGCAGCCGATTGGGTGCGCAGTATTTT. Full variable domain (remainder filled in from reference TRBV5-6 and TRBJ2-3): DAGVTQSPTHLIKTRGQQVTLRCSPKSGHDTVSWYQQALGQGPQFIFQYYEEEERQRGNFPDRFSGHQFPNYSSELNVNALLLGDSALYLCASSRLGAQYFGPGTRLTVL.

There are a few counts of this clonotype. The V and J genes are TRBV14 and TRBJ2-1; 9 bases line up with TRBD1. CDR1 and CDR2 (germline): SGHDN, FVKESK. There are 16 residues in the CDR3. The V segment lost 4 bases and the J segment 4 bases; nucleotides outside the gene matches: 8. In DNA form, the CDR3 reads TGTGCCAGCAGCCCGGACAGGGGTCAGTTTTACAATGAGCAGTTCTTC. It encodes CASSPDRGQFYNEQFF.

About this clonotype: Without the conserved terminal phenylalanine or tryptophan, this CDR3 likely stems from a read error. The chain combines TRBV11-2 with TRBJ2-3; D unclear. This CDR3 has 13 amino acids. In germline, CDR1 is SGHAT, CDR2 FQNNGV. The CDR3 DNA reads TGTGCCAGTAGCTCGATTAGCACAGATACGCAGTATTGT. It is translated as CASSSISTDTQYC.

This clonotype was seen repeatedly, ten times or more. The CDR3 reads CSVWDPSYNEQFF. The DNA of the CDR3 is TGCAGCGTTTGGGACCCGTCCTACAATGAGCAGTTCTTC. The rearrangement uses TRBV29-1 and TRBJ2-1; D is perhaps TRBD1 or TRBD2 (5 bases each). Germline CDR1 and CDR2: SQVTM and ANQGSEA. The CDR3 has 13 residues. Trimming took off 5 bases at V and 1 base at J, with 9 bases between the two ends.